The 11 T cell receptor beta chains below all came from one sample that was sequenced in a study of blood T cell repertoires in COVID-19. TCRdb's copy holds only in-frame clones and misses some; the assay was immunoSEQ multiplex PCR. The sample records roughly 58,000 clones, 70% to 85% being singletons. The source material was peripheral blood. The receptors come from a man between 65 and 79 years old with active COVID-19.

This chain uses TRBV15 with TRBJ1-3; D might be TRBD1 (5 bases). This CDR3 region has 16 residues. The V end lost 0 bases, the J end lost 3 bases, and 12 bases lay between the germline ends. CDR1 is LNHNV and CDR2 is YYDKDF in the germline V gene (reference sequence). The CDR3: CATSREVTVVGNTIYF. CDR3 DNA: TGTGCCACCAGCAGAGAGGTGACAGTGGTTGGAAACACCATATATTTT. Full variable domain (missing parts from reference TRBV15 and TRBJ1-3): DAMVIQNPRYQVTQFGKPVTLSCSQTLNHNVMYWYQQKSSQAPKLLFHYYDKDFNNEADTPDNFQSRRPNTSFCFLDIRSPGLGDTAMYLCATSREVTVVGNTIYFGEGSWLTVV.

The rearrangement uses TRBV30 and TRBJ2-2, with 13 bases fitting TRBD2. The CDR3 contains 15 residues. CDR1 is GTSNPN and CDR2 is SVGIG in the germline V gene (reference sequence). The CDR3 nucleotides are TGTGCTCGGACTAGCGGGAGTGTAGTCACCGGGGAGCTGTTTTTT. Amino acids: CARTSGSVVTGELFF. The complete variable domain, with remaining parts taken from reference TRBV30 and TRBJ2-2, reads SQTIHQWPATLVQPVGSPLSLECTVEGTSNPNLYWYRQAAGRGLQLLFYSVGIGQISSEVPQNLSASRPQDRQFILSSKKLLLSDSGFYLCARTSGSVVTGELFFGEGSRLTVL.

V and J are TRBV2 and TRBJ1-1, with D unresolved. The CDR3 has 14 residues. CDR1 and CDR2 (germline): SNHLY, FYNNEI. The V and J ends lost 3 bases and 3 bases respectively, with 11 bases between them. The CDR3 is CASSERGLYTEAFF. In DNA form, the CDR3 reads TGTGCCAGCAGTGAGAGAGGGCTGTACACTGAAGCTTTCTTT.

The V call is TRBV11-2, the J call TRBJ2-1; 10 bases map to TRBD2. The CDR3 is 16 residues long. Germline loops: CDR1 SGHAT, CDR2 FQNNGV. J lost 6 bases, V lost 5 bases, and 10 bases had no gene match. DNA for the CDR3: TGTGCCAGCAGCCACATAAGACTAGCGGGCTCCAATGAGCAGTTCTTC. Encoded protein: CASSHIRLAGSNEQFF.

The J gene is TRBJ1-1, the V gene TRBV6-5, with 7 bases identical to TRBD1. Trimming removed 2 bases from V and 7 bases from J; junction bases left unmatched: 4. The CDR3 is 13 residues long. From germline, CDR1 is MNHEY and CDR2 SVGAGI. The DNA of the CDR3 is TGTGCCAGCAGTTACCCCGGGACAGTTGAAGCTTTCTTT. Its translation is CASSYPGTVEAFF.

This clone was detected a few times. The chain links TRBV18 to TRBJ1-5; 10 bases fit TRBD1. Germline V gene lookup returns CDR1 KGHSH and CDR2 LQKENI. CDR3 length equals 15 residues. After removal of 8 bases from V and 5 bases from J, the junction contained 9 bases not matched to a gene. The CDR3, as DNA: TGTGCCAGCACGCGGACAGGGGGGATTCATCAGCCCCAGCATTTT. It codes for CASTRTGGIHQPQHF.

This clone was seen only a few times. This chain uses TRBV10-3 with TRBJ1-1; no firm D call. Germline CDR1 ENHRY, CDR2 SYGVKD. The CDR3 consists of 15 residues. V lost 2 bases, J lost 3 bases, and 13 bases lay in between. The CDR3 coding sequence is TGTGCCATCAGTGAGCGGTATTTCGGGGACACTGAAGCTTTCTTT. It is translated as CAISERYFGDTEAFF.

The count of this clone is one. The chain links TRBV7-9 to TRBJ2-2; 8 bases line up with TRBD1. This CDR3 region has 18 residues. Germline values: CDR1 SEHNR, CDR2 FQNEAQ (reference sequence). J lost 1 base, V lost 1 base, and 8 bases had no gene match. For the CDR3, the DNA is TGTGCCAGCAGCTTAGTTCCCGAGGGACAGGTGAACACCGGGGAGCTGTTTTTT. Its translation is CASSLVPEGQVNTGELFF.

This clone showed up just a few times. V is TRBV28 and J is TRBJ1-2; 7 bases map to TRBD1. Germline assignment: CDR1 MDHEN and CDR2 SYDVKM. This CDR3 comprises 14 residues. Germline trimming cut 5 bases from V and 2 bases from J; bases unmatched to any gene: 5. CDR3 in DNA: TGTGCCAGCAGTATACCAGGGGGGAACTATGGCTACACCTTC. Encoded protein: CASSIPGGNYGYTF.

The chain employs TRBV27 and TRBJ1-6; D may be TRBD1 (5 bases). Germline CDR1 MNHEY, CDR2 SMNVEV (reference sequence). The V and J ends lost 8 bases and 8 bases respectively, with 22 bases between them. The CDR3 contains 16 residues. The CDR3 nucleotides are TGTGCCAGCCATGCCCATCAGGGTCGTAAGGATTCACCCCTCCACTTT. It encodes CASHAHQGRKDSPLHF.

The rearrangement uses TRBV2 and TRBJ2-3; TRBD1 matches at 11 bases. The CDR3 length is 15 residues. CDR1 and CDR2 from the germline V gene are SNHLY and FYNNEI. V lost 7 bases to trimming and J lost 4 bases; unmatched junction nucleotides: 7. The CDR3 DNA reads TGTGCCAGCAAAGAGGACAGGGGGCGGTCAGATACGCAGTATTTT. Its translation is CASKEDRGRSDTQYF.